One and the same sample provided the 8 T cell receptor beta chains below, sequenced in a study of beta chain features in type 1 diabetes. Sequenced material consisted of expressed TCRB transcripts (all of the isolated RNA was reverse transcribed). Repertoires were generated with immunoSEQ multiplex PCR, while TCRdb's copy carries only in-frame clones and drops some. The sample comprises under 300,000 clones, about 25% of which are singletons, and approximately 4% rests with the top ten. Sequences were obtained from central memory CD4+ T cells from blood. These receptors were taken from a man between 25 and 39 years old in good health.

This chain connects TRBV2 to TRBJ2-5; D is ambiguous. The CDR3 is 15 residues long. Germline-derived CDR1 and CDR2 are SNHLY and FYNNEI. V was shortened by 0 bases and J by 0 bases, with 8 bases between the two germline ends. The DNA of the CDR3 is TGTGCCAGCAGTGAAGCGCTTGGCTACCAAGAGACCCAGTACTTC. Translation: CASSEALGYQETQYF. Filled out from reference TRBV2 and TRBJ2-5, the complete variable domain reads EPEVTQTPSHQVTQMGQEVILRCVPISNHLYFYWYRQILGQKVEFLVSFYNNEISEKSEIFDDQFSVERPDGSNFTLKIRSTKLEDSAMYFCASSEALGYQETQYFGPGTRLLVL.

The chain recombines TRBV7-9 with TRBJ2-1, with a tentative D call TRBD1 (6 bases). This CDR3 has 14 amino acids. V was shortened by 5 bases and J by 10 bases, with 18 bases between the two germline ends. The germline V gene encodes CDR1 SEHNR and CDR2 FQNEAQ (reference sequence). The CDR3 spells CASSERGTSFEQFF. As DNA, the CDR3 is TGTGCCAGCAGCGAGAGGGGGACCTCGTTCGAGCAGTTCTTC.

Only a few counts were recorded for this clone. CDR3 DNA: TGTGCCAGCAGCTTAGGGCAACCCAATGAAAAACTGTTTTTT. Translated: CASSLGQPNEKLFF. The V and J genes are TRBV7-2 and TRBJ1-4; D is unresolved. CDR3 length: 14 residues. Germline-derived CDR1 and CDR2 are SGHTA and FQGNSA. Trimming cost V 1 base and J 5 bases, with 8 bases left between them.

This clone occurred a few times. The gene calls are TRBV7-9 and TRBJ2-1; 7 bases fit TRBD2. Trimming removed 5 bases from V and 9 bases from J; junction bases left unmatched: 16. This CDR3 has 16 residues. Germline V gene data show CDR1 as SEHNR and CDR2 as FQNEAQ (reference sequence). The CDR3 loop reads CASSPPPARGDGEQFF. In DNA, the CDR3 is TGTGCCAGCAGCCCACCACCCGCTCGGGGGGATGGTGAGCAGTTCTTC.

This clone appeared once. The rearrangement links TRBV6-6 to TRBJ2-4, with D possibly being TRBD1 or TRBD2 (5 bases each). V was shortened by 5 bases and J by 6 bases, with 11 bases between the two germline ends. The CDR3 runs 13 residues. CDR1 is MNHNY and CDR2 is SVGAGI in the germline V gene (reference sequence). CDR3 nucleotide sequence: TGTGCCAGCAGTGGGGGAACGGGAAACATTCAGTACTTC. Protein: CASSGGTGNIQYF.

The chain is built from TRBV7-9 and TRBJ2-7; 10 bases map to TRBD2. The CDR3 is 16 residues long. J lost 2 bases, V lost 4 bases, and 8 bases had no gene match. The germline V gene has CDR1 SEHNR and CDR2 FQNEAQ (reference sequence). CDR3 sequence: CASSSSLAGAAYEQYF. The CDR3 coding sequence is TGTGCCAGCAGCTCCTCCCTAGCGGGAGCTGCCTACGAGCAGTACTTC. Using reference TRBV7-9 and TRBJ2-7 for the parts outside the CDR3, the full variable domain is DTGVSQNPRHKITKRGQNVTFRCDPISEHNRLYWYRQTLGQGPEFLTYFQNEAQLEKSRLLSDRFSAERPKGSFSTLEIQRTEQGDSAMYLCASSSSLAGAAYEQYFGPGTRLTVT.

This clone was seen more than once but under ten times. The gene calls are TRBV4-3 and TRBJ2-1, with 9 bases fitting TRBD2. V lost 0 bases and J lost 7; bases outside the gene matches: 4. The CDR3 runs 15 residues. The germline CDR1 and CDR2 sequences are LGHNA and YSLEER. The CDR3 DNA follows: TGCGCCAGCAGCCAAGAGGGACTAGCATGGAATGAGCAGTTCTTC. Residues: CASSQEGLAWNEQFF.

The chain employs TRBV25-1 and TRBJ2-3; no definite D call. This CDR3 is 15 amino acids long. Germline values: CDR1 MGHDK, CDR2 SYGVNS. The V and J ends lost 6 bases and 2 bases respectively, with 15 bases between them. The DNA for the CDR3 is TGTGCCAGCAGCACCGAGGAAGCGTTCACAGATACGCAGTATTTT. It codes for CASSTEEAFTDTQYF.